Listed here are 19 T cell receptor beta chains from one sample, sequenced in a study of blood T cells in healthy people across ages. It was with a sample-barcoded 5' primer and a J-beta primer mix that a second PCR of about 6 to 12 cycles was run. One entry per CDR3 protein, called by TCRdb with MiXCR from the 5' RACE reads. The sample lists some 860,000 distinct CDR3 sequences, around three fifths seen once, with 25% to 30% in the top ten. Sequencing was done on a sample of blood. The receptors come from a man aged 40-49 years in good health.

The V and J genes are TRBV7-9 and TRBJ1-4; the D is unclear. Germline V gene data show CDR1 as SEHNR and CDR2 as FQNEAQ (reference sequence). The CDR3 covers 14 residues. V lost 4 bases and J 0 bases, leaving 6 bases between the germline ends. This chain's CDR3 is CASSSGSTNEKLFF. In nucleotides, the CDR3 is TGTGCCAGCAGCTCAGGATCAACTAATGAAAAACTGTTTTTT.

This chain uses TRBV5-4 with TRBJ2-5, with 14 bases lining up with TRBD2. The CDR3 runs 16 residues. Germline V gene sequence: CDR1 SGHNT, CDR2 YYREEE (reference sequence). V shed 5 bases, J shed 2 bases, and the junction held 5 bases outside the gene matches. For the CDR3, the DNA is TGTGCCAGCAGTGAGGGACTAGCGGGAGCGCAAGAGACCCAGTACTTC. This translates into CASSEGLAGAQETQYF.

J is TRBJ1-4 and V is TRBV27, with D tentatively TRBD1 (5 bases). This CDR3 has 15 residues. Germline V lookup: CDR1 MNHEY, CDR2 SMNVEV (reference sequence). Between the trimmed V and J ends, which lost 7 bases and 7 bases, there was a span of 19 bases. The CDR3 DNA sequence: TGTGCCAGCACCGAGAGGGGAACCCCGGCTGAAAAACTGTTTTTT. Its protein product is CASTERGTPAEKLFF.

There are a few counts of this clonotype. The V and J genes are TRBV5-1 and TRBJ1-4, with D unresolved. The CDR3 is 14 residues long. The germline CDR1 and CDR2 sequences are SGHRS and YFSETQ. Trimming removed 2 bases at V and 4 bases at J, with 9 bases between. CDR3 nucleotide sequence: TGCGCCAGCAGCTTTCAGCCCTTTAATGAAAAACTGTTTTTT. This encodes CASSFQPFNEKLFF.

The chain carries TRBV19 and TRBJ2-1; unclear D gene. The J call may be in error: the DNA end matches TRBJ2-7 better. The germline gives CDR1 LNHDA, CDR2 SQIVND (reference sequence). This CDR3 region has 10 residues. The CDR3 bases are TGTGCCAGTGGGCGGAATGAGCAGTACTTC. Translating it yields CASGRNEQYF.

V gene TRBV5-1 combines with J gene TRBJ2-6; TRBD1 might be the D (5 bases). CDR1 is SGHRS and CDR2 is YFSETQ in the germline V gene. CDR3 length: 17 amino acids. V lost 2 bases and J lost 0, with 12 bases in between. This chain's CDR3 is CASSFEGARSGANVLTF. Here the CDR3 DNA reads TGCGCCAGCAGCTTCGAAGGGGCTCGCTCTGGGGCCAACGTCCTGACTTTC.

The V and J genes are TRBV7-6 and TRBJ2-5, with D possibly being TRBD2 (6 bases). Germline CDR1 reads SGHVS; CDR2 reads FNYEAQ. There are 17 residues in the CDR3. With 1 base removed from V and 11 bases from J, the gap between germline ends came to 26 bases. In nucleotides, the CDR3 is TGTGCCAGCAGCTTAGGTCGTATGGGGCGGGGCGCCAATGAGCAGTACTTC. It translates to CASSLGRMGRGANEQYF.

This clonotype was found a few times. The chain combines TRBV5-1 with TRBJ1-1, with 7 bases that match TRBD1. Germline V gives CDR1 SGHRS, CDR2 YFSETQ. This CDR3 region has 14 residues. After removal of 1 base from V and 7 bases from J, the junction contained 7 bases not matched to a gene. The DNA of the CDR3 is TGCGCCAGCAGCTTGTCGGGGACAGAGTATGAAGCTTTCTTT. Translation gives CASSLSGTEYEAFF.

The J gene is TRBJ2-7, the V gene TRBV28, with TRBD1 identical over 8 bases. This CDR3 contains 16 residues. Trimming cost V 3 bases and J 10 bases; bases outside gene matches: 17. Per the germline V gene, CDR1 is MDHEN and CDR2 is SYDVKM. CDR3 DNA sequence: TGTGCCAGCAGTTTGTCGACAGGGGACCGGGGGAAAACCCAGTACTTC. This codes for CASSLSTGDRGKTQYF.

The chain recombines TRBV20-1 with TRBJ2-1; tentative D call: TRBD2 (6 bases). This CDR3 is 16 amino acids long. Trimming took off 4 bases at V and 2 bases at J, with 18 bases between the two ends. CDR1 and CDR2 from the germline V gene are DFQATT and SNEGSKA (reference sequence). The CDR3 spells CSATRRLVITYNEQFF. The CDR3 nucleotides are TGCAGTGCTACTCGAAGACTAGTGATAACCTACAATGAGCAGTTCTTC.

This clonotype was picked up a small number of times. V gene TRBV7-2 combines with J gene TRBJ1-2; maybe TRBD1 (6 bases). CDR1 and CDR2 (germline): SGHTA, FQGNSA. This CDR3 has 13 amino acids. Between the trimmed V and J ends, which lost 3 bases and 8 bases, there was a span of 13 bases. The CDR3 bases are TGTGCCAGCAGCTTTACAGACAGGTTAGGCTACACCTTC. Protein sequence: CASSFTDRLGYTF.

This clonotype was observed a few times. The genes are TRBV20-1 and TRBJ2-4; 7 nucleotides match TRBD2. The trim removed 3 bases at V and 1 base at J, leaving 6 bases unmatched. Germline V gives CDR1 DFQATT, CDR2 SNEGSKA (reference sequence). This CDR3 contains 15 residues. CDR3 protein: CSASGGWVAKNIQYF. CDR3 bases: TGCAGTGCTAGCGGGGGGTGGGTTGCCAAAAACATTCAGTACTTC.

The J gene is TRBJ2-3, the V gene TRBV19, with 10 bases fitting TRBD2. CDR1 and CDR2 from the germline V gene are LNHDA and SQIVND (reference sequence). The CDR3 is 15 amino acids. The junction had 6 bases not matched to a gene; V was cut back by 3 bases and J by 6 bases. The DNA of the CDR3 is TGTGCCAGTAGTATCGGAGCGGGGGGGATCGATACGCAGTATTTT. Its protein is CASSIGAGGIDTQYF.

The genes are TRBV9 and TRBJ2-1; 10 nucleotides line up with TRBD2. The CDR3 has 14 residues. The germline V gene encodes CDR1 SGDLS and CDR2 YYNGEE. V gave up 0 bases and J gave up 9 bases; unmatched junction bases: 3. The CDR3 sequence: CASSVGSGGSEQFF. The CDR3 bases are TGTGCCAGCAGCGTAGGTAGCGGGGGGTCTGAGCAGTTCTTC.

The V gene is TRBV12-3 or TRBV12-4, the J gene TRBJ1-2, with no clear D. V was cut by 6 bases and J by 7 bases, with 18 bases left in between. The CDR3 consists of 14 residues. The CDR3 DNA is TGTGCCAGCAGCCCCGTCGAGGTCAACGGTGGCTACACCTTC. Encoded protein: CASSPVEVNGGYTF.

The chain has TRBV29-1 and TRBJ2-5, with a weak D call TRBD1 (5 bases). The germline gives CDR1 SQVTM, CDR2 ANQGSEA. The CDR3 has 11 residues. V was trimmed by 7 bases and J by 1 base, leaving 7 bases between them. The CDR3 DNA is TGCAGCGGAGACAGCCAAGAGACCCAGTACTTC. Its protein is CSGDSQETQYF.

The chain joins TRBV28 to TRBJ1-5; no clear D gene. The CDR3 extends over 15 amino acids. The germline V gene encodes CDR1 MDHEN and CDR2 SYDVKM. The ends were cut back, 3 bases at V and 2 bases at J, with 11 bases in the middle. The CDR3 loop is CASSFGIRGNQPQHF. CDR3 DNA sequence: TGTGCCAGCAGTTTCGGGATTCGCGGCAATCAGCCCCAGCATTTT.

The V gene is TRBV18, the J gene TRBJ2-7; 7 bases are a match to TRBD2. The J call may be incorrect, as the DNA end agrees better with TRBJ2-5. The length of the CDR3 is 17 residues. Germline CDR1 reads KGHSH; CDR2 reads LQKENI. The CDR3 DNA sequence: TGTGCCAGCTCACAGACCAGCGGGGACTTCAAAACGGAGACCCAGTACTTC. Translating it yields CASSQTSGDFKTETQYF.

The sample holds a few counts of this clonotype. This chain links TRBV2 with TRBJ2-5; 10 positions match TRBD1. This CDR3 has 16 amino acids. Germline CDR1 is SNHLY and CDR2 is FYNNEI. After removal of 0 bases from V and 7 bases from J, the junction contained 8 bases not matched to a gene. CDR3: CASSEAVGRQGATQYF. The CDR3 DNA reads TGTGCCAGCAGTGAAGCAGTTGGAAGACAGGGGGCGACCCAGTACTTC.